This TCR beta chain was sequenced for a study of beta chain features in type 1 diabetes. The wider study: Patients were similar to healthy donors in age and gender (as well as in cell yields). Overall study findings and caveats: For type 1 diabetes patients, VDJ junctions showed fewer insertions and more deletions. Among patients with Type 1 diabetes, TCRB CDR3s were moderately but significantly shorter in every one of the four CD4+ subsets.

Purity (above 98%) was reached by all sorted populations. Only a few counts were recorded for this clone. The target antigen is unknown. Since all of the isolated RNA was reverse transcribed, expressed TCRB transcripts were what got sequenced. This table comes from immunoSEQ multiplex PCR, and its TCRdb copy is limited to in-frame clones, with some not included. The table has about 160,000 clones, roughly 9% seen once; the top ten hold 2.3%. The origin of this receptor is a woman under 30 in good health. Sequencing used central memory CD4+ T cells from blood.

CDR3 sequence: CASSLGGTSGDNEQFF. CDR3 coding DNA: TGCGCCAGCAGCTTGGGGGGGACTAGCGGGGACAATGAGCAGTTCTTC. V is TRBV5-1 and J is TRBJ2-1; TRBD2 matches at 13 bases. From germline, CDR1 is SGHRS and CDR2 YFSETQ. This CDR3 region has 16 residues. The V gene end was trimmed by 0 bases and the J gene end by 5 bases; junction bases not matched to a gene: 2. The whole variable domain, filled in from reference TRBV5-1 and TRBJ2-1, reads KAGVTQTPRYLIKTRGQQVTLSCSPISGHRSVSWYQQTPGQGLQFLFEYFSETQRNKGNFPGRFSGRQFSNSRSEMNVSTLELGDSALYLCASSLGGTSGDNEQFFGPGTRLTVL.